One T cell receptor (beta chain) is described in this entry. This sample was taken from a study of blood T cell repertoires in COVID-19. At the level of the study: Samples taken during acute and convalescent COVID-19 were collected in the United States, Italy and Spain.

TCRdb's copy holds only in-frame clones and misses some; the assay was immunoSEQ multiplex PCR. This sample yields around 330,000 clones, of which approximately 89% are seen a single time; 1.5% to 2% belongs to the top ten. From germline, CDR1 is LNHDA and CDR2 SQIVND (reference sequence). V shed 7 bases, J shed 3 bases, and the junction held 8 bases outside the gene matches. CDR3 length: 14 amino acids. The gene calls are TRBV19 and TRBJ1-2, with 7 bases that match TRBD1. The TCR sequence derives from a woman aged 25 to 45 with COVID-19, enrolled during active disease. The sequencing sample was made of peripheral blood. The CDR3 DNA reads TGTGCCAGTACCGAGCAGGGGGTCGACTATGGCTACACCTTC. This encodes CASTEQGVDYGYTF.